One sample yielded the 16 T cell receptor beta chains listed below, sequenced in a study of blood T cell repertoires in COVID-19. TCRdb's table, derived via immunoSEQ multiplex PCR, lists solely in-frame clones and lacks some. The table includes about 140,000 clones, 79% detected once. Material: peripheral blood. These receptors were obtained from a man in his sixties with acute or convalescent COVID-19.

This sequence joins TRBV3-1 (or the pseudogene TRBV3-2) and TRBJ2-3; a possible D gene is TRBD2 (6 bases). V was trimmed by 1 base and J by 4 bases, leaving 24 bases between them. CDR1 and CDR2 from the germline V gene are LGHDT and YNNKEL (reference sequence). This CDR3 spans 19 amino acids. The CDR3 region has the DNA TGTGCCAGCAGCCAAGTCGATGCCCCCTTGGCGGGACTTGCAGATACGCAGTATTTT. This encodes CASSQVDAPLAGLADTQYF.

Here the CDR3 DNA reads TGTGCCACGAAGAAGCGGACAGGGGCGGACTATGGCTACACCTTC. It specifies CATKKRTGADYGYTF. The chain links TRBV19 to TRBJ1-2; 9 nucleotides match TRBD1. The CDR3 extends over 15 amino acids. Germline V CDR1 and CDR2: LNHDA, SQIVND (reference sequence). Losses at the gene ends were 10 bases for V and 3 bases for J; bases not matched to a gene: 12.

The table lists this clone with a count of one. This rearrangement joins TRBV5-1 to TRBJ2-5; D not certain. Trimming pared 5 bases from V and 3 bases from J, leaving 17 bases between. Germline CDR1 is SGHRS and CDR2 is YFSETQ. This CDR3 comprises 15 residues. The DNA for the CDR3 is TGCGCCAGCAGTTCTTCAGGAACCGTGGAAGAGACCCAGTACTTC. Translation gives CASSSSGTVEETQYF.

The CDR3 reads CATSNQGYTEAFF. The CDR3 nucleotides are TGTGCCACCAGTAACCAGGGATATACTGAAGCTTTCTTT. The genes are TRBV24-1 and TRBJ1-1; D is possibly TRBD1 (5 bases). Germline V gene data show CDR1 as KGHDR and CDR2 as SFDVKD. The CDR3 spans 13 residues. The V gene lost 6 bases and the J gene lost 5 bases, with 12 bases spanning the gap.

This clone was seen only a few times. One end of the junction does not line up with germline, which may come from a read error. The V call is TRBV3-1 (or the pseudogene TRBV3-2), the J call TRBJ2-1; D might be TRBD2 (5 bases). This CDR3 comprises 16 residues. Germline V gene data show CDR1 as LGHDT and CDR2 as YNNKEL (reference sequence). The CDR3 nucleotides read TGTGCCAGCAGCCAAGTCCGGAGCGGCTCCCACAATGAGCAGTTCTTC. Translation gives CASSQVRSGSHNEQFF.

DNA for the CDR3: TGTGCCAGCAGCCTCCGGGGGGGCACCGGGGAGCTGTTTTTT. As protein: CASSLRGGTGELFF. The rearrangement uses TRBV7-2 and TRBJ2-2; 8 nucleotides agree with TRBD2. Germline CDR1 and CDR2: SGHTA and FQGNSA. The CDR3 runs 14 residues. The ends lost 5 bases at V and 4 bases at J; junction bases unmatched: 3.

The chain is built from TRBV7-2 and TRBJ2-1; the D gene is possibly TRBD2 (6 bases). Germline CDR1 reads SGHTA; CDR2 reads FQGNSA. V lost 0 bases to trimming and J lost 3 bases, with 12 bases between them. The CDR3 covers 16 residues. The CDR3: CASSLAAGQSYNEQFF. The CDR3 DNA follows: TGTGCCAGCAGCTTAGCCGCGGGGCAAAGCTACAATGAGCAGTTCTTC.

DNA of the CDR3: TGTGCCAGCAGTGTGGCTAGCGGAGGATACATTCAGTACTTC. Amino acids: CASSVASGGYIQYF. The rearrangement uses TRBV6-4 and TRBJ2-4; 7 bases are shared with TRBD2. Per germline, CDR1 MRHNA and CDR2 SNTAGT. V lost 4 bases, J lost 8 bases, and 8 bases stayed unmatched. The CDR3 has 14 residues.

The chain couples TRBV6-6 to TRBJ1-1; no firm D call. Trimming took off 8 bases at V and 10 bases at J, with 11 bases between the two ends. CDR3 length equals 10 residues. CDR1 is MNHNY, CDR2 SVGAGI, per germline (reference sequence). CDR3 residues: CASSSGLAFF. The CDR3 DNA reads as TGTGCCAGCTCTTCGGGGTTAGCTTTCTTT.

CDR3 loop: CASSYTATLNEKLFF. The CDR3 DNA is TGTGCCAGCAGTTATACAGCCACTCTTAATGAAAAACTGTTTTTT. This rearrangement joins TRBV6-6 to TRBJ1-4; D not resolved. Germline V CDR1 and CDR2: MNHNY, SVGAGI (reference sequence). This CDR3 comprises 15 residues. Trimming took 3 bases from V and 4 from J, leaving 12 bases between them.

The chain joins TRBV24-1 to TRBJ2-1, with no clear D. The CDR3 consists of 16 residues. CDR1 and CDR2 from the germline V gene are KGHDR and SFDVKD. V was clipped by 5 bases and J by 4 bases, with 17 bases between them. CDR3 sequence (DNA): TGTGCCACCAGTGCCGGAGACTCGAAAATATACAATGAGCAGTTCTTC. It specifies CATSAGDSKIYNEQFF.

The V gene is TRBV11-2, the J gene TRBJ2-1; tentative D call: TRBD1 (6 bases). V lost 4 bases, J lost 6 bases, and 10 bases lay in between. The germline gives CDR1 SGHAT, CDR2 FQNNGV. The CDR3 contains 13 residues. The DNA of the CDR3 is TGTGCCAGCAGCTCAGGGGTGGCCAATGAGCAGTTCTTC. It translates to CASSSGVANEQFF.

The chain recombines TRBV6-2 or TRBV6-3 with TRBJ1-2; no firm D call. Per the germline V gene, CDR1 is MNHEY and CDR2 is SVGEGT. Trimming removed 0 bases at V and 8 bases at J, with 10 bases between. The CDR3 is 13 residues long. The DNA of the CDR3 is TGTGCCAGCAGTTACTCACCGGGAAGGGGCTACACCTTC. This translates into CASSYSPGRGYTF.

This rearrangement joins TRBV5-1 to TRBJ2-6; D is possibly TRBD2 (5 bases). Germline CDR1 is SGHRS and CDR2 is YFSETQ. The V and J ends lost 2 bases and 2 bases respectively, with 8 bases between them. The CDR3 consists of 15 residues. The CDR3 nucleotides read TGCGCCAGCAGCTTTGAACTAGCTGGGGCCAACGTCCTGACTTTC. This encodes CASSFELAGANVLTF.

The chain links TRBV12-1 to TRBJ2-3; the D call TRBD2 from the table was never checked on the DNA. TRBV12-1 corresponds to a pseudogene. This CDR3 comprises 21 residues. The CDR3 nucleotides are TGTGCCAGCAGCTTTGAAGACAACCAGAAGCGACTAGCGGCAACGGGAGATACGCAGTATTTT. Residues: CASSFEDNQKRLAATGDTQYF.

This chain links TRBV2 with TRBJ1-4; 7 nucleotides line up with TRBD1. The length of the CDR3 is 15 residues. The germline V gene has CDR1 SNHLY and CDR2 FYNNEI. After removal of 4 bases from V and 8 bases from J, the junction contained 10 bases not matched to a gene. CDR3 in DNA: TGTGCCAGCAGTGGTTGGACAGGCCCGAGGGAAAAACTGTTTTTT. Translating gives CASSGWTGPREKLFF.